Shown below are 18 T cell receptor beta chains from a single sample sequenced in a study of Ad26.COV2.S vaccination and SARS-CoV-2 variants (dated by TCRdb to 2020 to 2023). Read against the paper, the sample's treatment or condition label means: roughly 20 received Ad26.COV2.S at low or high dose, single or two shots; about 5 received placebo; per-sample allocation not given. Repertoires of vaccine and placebo recipients were sequenced from samples collected on day 63 after the first injection. Preparation of the library involved the immunoSEQ multiplex PCR assay. The table comes from immuneACCESS by way of TCRdb, which keeps in-frame sequences with V and J called. Part of the clones is missing from these tables; in studies checked, under half for an unresolved V gene and the rest for unknown reasons. This sample has roughly 700,000 clones in its table, and around 90% of those were observed once. Approximately 1.5% of the sample comes from the top ten.

The sample here was peripheral blood, taken in a trial of Ad26.COV2.S vaccine versus placebo. The source is a person between 18 and 59 years old who received the Ad26.COV2.S COVID-19 vaccine or a placebo.

This chain connects TRBV3-1 (or the pseudogene TRBV3-2) to TRBJ2-3; the match to TRBD2 covers 11 bases. Germline assignment: CDR1 LGHDT and CDR2 YNNKEL (reference sequence). CDR3 length equals 16 residues. V dropped 4 bases and J dropped 3; count of bases not matched to a gene: 6. The CDR3, as DNA: TGTGCCAGCAGCCGCCGACTAGCGGGGATAACAGATACGCAGTATTTT. Translating gives CASSRRLAGITDTQYF.

CDR3 bases: TGTGCCAGTACCACTTCTGGTATGACTGGAAACACCATATATTTT. Its protein product is CASTTSGMTGNTIYF. The gene calls are TRBV19 and TRBJ1-3; D not resolved. The germline V and J ends were trimmed by 7 bases and 2 bases, with 15 bases remaining between them. The CDR3 totals 15 residues. CDR1 is LNHDA and CDR2 is SQIVND in the germline V gene (reference sequence).

The gene calls are TRBV14 and TRBJ2-4; tentative D call: TRBD1 (6 bases). V was pared by 4 bases and J by 2 bases, with 9 bases between. The CDR3 sequence is 14 residues long. The germline V gene encodes CDR1 SGHDN and CDR2 FVKESK. The DNA for the CDR3 is TGTGCCAGCAGCCCCACAGGGACCAAAAACATTCAGTACTTC. This codes for CASSPTGTKNIQYF.

This chain connects TRBV10-1 to TRBJ1-5; the match to TRBD1 covers 7 bases. This CDR3 is built from 17 residues. Germline V gene data show CDR1 as WNHNN and CDR2 as SYGVQD (reference sequence). The V and J ends lost 8 bases and 1 base, in that order; junction bases with no gene match: 14. The CDR3 is CASPEGGGGESNQPQHF. The CDR3 DNA reads as TGCGCCAGCCCTGAGGGAGGGGGCGGAGAAAGCAATCAGCCCCAGCATTTT.

A single count supports this clone. The CDR3 DNA reads as TGCAGCGTTGAAGTGGGCAGGGGAGAGACCCAGTACTTC. It encodes CSVEVGRGETQYF. V gene TRBV29-1 combines with J gene TRBJ2-5; D possibly corresponds to TRBD1 (6 bases). V lost 1 base, J lost 4 bases, and 10 bases lay in between. CDR1 and CDR2 from the germline V gene are SQVTM and ANQGSEA. CDR3 length equals 13 residues.

V and J are TRBV7-9 and TRBJ2-3; 8 bases are shared with TRBD1. Looked up from germline, CDR1 is SEHNR and CDR2 is FQNEAQ (reference sequence). The CDR3 length is 14 residues. J lost 5 bases, V lost 4 bases, and 5 bases had no gene match. CDR3 amino acids: CASSSPQGVDTQYF. The CDR3 DNA sequence: TGTGCCAGCAGCTCGCCACAGGGGGTAGATACGCAGTATTTT.

There are a few counts of this clone. This rearrangement joins TRBV2 to TRBJ1-1; maybe TRBD1 (5 bases). Between the trimmed V and J ends, which lost 6 bases and 3 bases, there was a span of 5 bases. The CDR3 spans 11 residues. CDR1 and CDR2 from the germline V gene are SNHLY and FYNNEI. The CDR3: CASSRDTEAFF. CDR3 in DNA: TGTGCCAGCAGCAGGGACACTGAAGCTTTCTTT.

The chain joins TRBV3-1 (or the pseudogene TRBV3-2) to TRBJ2-7; 9 nucleotides agree with TRBD1. This CDR3 has 15 amino acids. V shed 5 bases and J 3 bases; nucleotides not matched to a gene: 8. CDR1 LGHDT and CDR2 YNNKEL come from the germline V gene (reference sequence). The CDR3, as DNA: TGTGCCAGCAGCTCCACAGGGGGCTATTTCTACGAGCAGTACTTC. Encoded protein: CASSSTGGYFYEQYF.

The V gene is TRBV5-1, the J gene TRBJ1-2; D gene ambiguous. With 4 bases removed from V and 4 bases from J, the gap between germline ends came to 14 bases. CDR1 is SGHRS, CDR2 YFSETQ, per germline. The CDR3 has 14 amino acids. The CDR3 coding sequence is TGCGCCAGCAGCACTAATCCCGATCGCTATGGCTACACCTTC. This encodes CASSTNPDRYGYTF.

The sample holds a few counts of this clone. The chain links TRBV19 to TRBJ1-1; D is ambiguous. This CDR3 comprises 13 residues. The germline gives CDR1 LNHDA, CDR2 SQIVND (reference sequence). V was shortened by 4 bases and J by 4 bases, with 10 bases between the two germline ends. DNA of the CDR3: TGTGCCAGTAGTAATGCGGGTGGCACTGAAGCTTTCTTT. Protein: CASSNAGGTEAFF.

The chain couples TRBV3-1 (or the pseudogene TRBV3-2) to TRBJ2-3; D could derive from TRBD1 or TRBD2 (7 bases each). Germline assignment: CDR1 LGHDT and CDR2 YNNKEL (reference sequence). This CDR3 has 15 amino acids. With 5 bases removed from V and 6 bases from J, the gap between germline ends came to 18 bases. The CDR3: CASSNRQGGGDTQYF. The CDR3 DNA follows: TGTGCCAGCAGCAACCGACAGGGAGGGGGGGATACGCAGTATTTT.

The chain links TRBV30 to TRBJ1-4, with 9 bases fitting TRBD1. The CDR3 spans 14 residues. The germline gives CDR1 GTSNPN, CDR2 SVGIG (reference sequence). With 0 bases clipped from V and 8 bases from J, the junction kept 4 bases outside the gene matches. CDR3 bases: TGTGCCTGGAGTGTGGGACAGGGAGGGGAAAAACTGTTTTTT. Protein product: CAWSVGQGGEKLFF.

J is TRBJ2-7 and V is TRBV3-1 (or the pseudogene TRBV3-2), with D possibly being TRBD1 (6 bases). The CDR3 has 15 amino acids. The germline gives CDR1 LGHDT, CDR2 YNNKEL (reference sequence). The V and J ends lost 4 bases and 4 bases respectively, with 17 bases between them. The CDR3 here is CASSPRQGPGYEQYF. In nucleotides, the CDR3 is TGTGCCAGCAGCCCCCGGCAGGGGCCGGGATACGAGCAGTACTTC.

This clone was recorded only once. The rearrangement links TRBV19 to TRBJ1-5, with TRBD1 identical over 9 bases. V shed 0 bases and J 7 bases; nucleotides not matched to a gene: 7. CDR3 length equals 16 residues. Germline V lookup: CDR1 LNHDA, CDR2 SQIVND (reference sequence). As DNA, the CDR3 is TGTGCCAGTAGTATAGACCGGGACAGGGCTCGCCAGCCCCAGCATTTT. The encoded protein is CASSIDRDRARQPQHF.

The chain recombines TRBV7-2 with TRBJ2-1, with 7 bases matching TRBD2. Losses at the gene ends were 4 bases for V and 6 bases for J; bases not matched to a gene: 6. Per germline, CDR1 SGHTA and CDR2 FQGNSA. This CDR3 has 14 residues. CDR3 sequence (DNA): TGTGCCAGCAGCTCGGGGGGACTATTCAATGAGCAGTTCTTC. Translation gives CASSSGGLFNEQFF.

V gene TRBV29-1 combines with J gene TRBJ2-1, with 11 bases matching TRBD2. V lost 1 base to trimming and J lost 2 bases; unmatched junction nucleotides: 4. From germline, CDR1 is SQVTM and CDR2 ANQGSEA. There are 16 residues in the CDR3. CDR3 nucleotides: TGCAGCGTTGAAGGGCCTAGCGGGAGGCCCTACAATGAGCAGTTCTTC. Protein sequence: CSVEGPSGRPYNEQFF.

V usage is TRBV6-2 or TRBV6-3 and J usage is TRBJ1-5, with D perhaps matching TRBD1 (6 bases). The germline CDR1 and CDR2 sequences are MNHEY and SVGEGT. This CDR3 has 16 amino acids. V lost 2 bases, J lost 5 bases, and 16 bases lay in between. CDR3 in amino acids: CASSYTWGQDDQPQHF. Written as DNA, the CDR3 is TGTGCCAGCAGTTACACCTGGGGACAAGACGATCAGCCCCAGCATTTT.

The chain joins TRBV19 to TRBJ2-1; no definite D call. The length of the CDR3 is 13 residues. V lost 6 bases to trimming and J lost 3 bases, with 9 bases between them. CDR1 and CDR2 from the germline V gene are LNHDA and SQIVND (reference sequence). CDR3 bases: TGTGCCAGTAGGCAGAACCTCTACAATGAGCAGTTCTTC. Translating it yields CASRQNLYNEQFF.